This T cell receptor beta chain was retrieved from a study of T cell clonality in common variable immunodeficiency. Study results and caveats: Compared with controls, CVID subjects had fewer shared TCRbeta clones. CVID subjects showed higher TCRbeta clonality than healthy controls.

The CDR3 is 15 amino acids. In germline, CDR1 is SGHTA, CDR2 FQGNSA. Patients and controls were mostly of Caucasian heritage. Points on this clone: What it recognizes is unknown. Read data end 3 residues before the CDR3 end; the end is taken from the germline J gene.

Assay used: immunoSEQ multiplex PCR; TCRdb lists only in-frame clones, some missing. Recorded here are tens of thousands of clones, none singletons. The V call is TRBV7-2, the J call TRBJ2-4, with 7 bases fitting TRBD1. This TCR derives from a person between 18 and 69 years old in good health. The source material was peripheral blood mononuclear cells. The DNA read from the CDR3 is TGTGCCAGCAGCTTAGCGGGGACAGCCCACTATGGT. As protein: CASSLAGTAHYG. The entire CDR3 is CASSLAGTAHYGQYF.